Below, 12 T cell receptor beta chains from the same sample are listed, as sequenced in a study of blood T cell repertoires in COVID-19. Some clones are missing from TCRdb's copy, which holds only in-frame ones; the method was immunoSEQ multiplex PCR. Here the sample spans roughly 50,000 clones, 75% to 80% being singletons. Sequencing input: peripheral blood. These receptors originate from a human donor with active or convalescent COVID-19. The donor label of this sample is uncertain.

This clone is a singleton in its sample. V is TRBV5-4 and J is TRBJ2-7, with D perhaps matching TRBD2 (6 bases). Trimming shortened V by 0 bases and J by 6 bases, and 19 bases separated the two germline ends. Per germline, CDR1 SGHNT and CDR2 YYREEE (reference sequence). There are 16 residues in the CDR3. CDR3 DNA: TGTGCCAGCAGCTTGGGGGCTGAACTAGCCTCTCTCGAGCAGTACTTC. It yields the protein CASSLGAELASLEQYF.

This sequence joins TRBV3-1 (or the pseudogene TRBV3-2) and TRBJ1-1; no definite D call. The CDR3 contains 14 residues. Germline values: CDR1 LGHDT, CDR2 YNNKEL (reference sequence). Trimming pared 3 bases from V and 2 bases from J, leaving 10 bases between. The CDR3 is CASSQRASNTEAFF. CDR3 DNA: TGTGCCAGCAGCCAGAGGGCTTCAAACACTGAAGCTTTCTTT.

This clone appeared a single time. The gene calls are TRBV4-1 and TRBJ2-7, with 7 positions matching TRBD1. This CDR3 region has 13 residues. The germline gives CDR1 MGHRA, CDR2 YSYEKL. V gave up 0 bases and J gave up 11 bases; unmatched junction bases: 7. The CDR3 protein is CASSQDVRDSKYF. The CDR3 region has the DNA TGCGCCAGCAGCCAAGATGTACGGGACAGCAAGTACTTC.

This clone was counted a few times. V gene TRBV7-2 combines with J gene TRBJ2-3, with TRBD2 identical over 9 bases. This CDR3 has 18 residues. V was clipped by 5 bases and J by 4 bases; unmatched bases: 16. In germline, CDR1 is SGHTA, CDR2 FQGNSA. The CDR3 loop reads CASSALILSSGIPDTQYF. CDR3 coding DNA: TGTGCCAGCAGCGCCTTGATCCTCTCTAGCGGGATCCCAGATACGCAGTATTTT.

The rearrangement joins TRBV12-5 to TRBJ1-1; 10 bases are shared with TRBD1. Germline V gene data show CDR1 as LGHNT and CDR2 as FRNRAP. CDR3 length: 17 residues. Germline trimming cut 2 bases from V and 5 bases from J; bases unmatched to any gene: 11. CDR3 in DNA: TGTGCTAGTGGTTTGCCTCGGGACAGGGGACGGGGAACTGAAGCTTTCTTT. It translates to CASGLPRDRGRGTEAFF.

The chain has TRBV2 and TRBJ1-6, with 8 bases identical to TRBD1. This CDR3 contains 13 residues. V shed 11 bases and J 7 bases; nucleotides not matched to a gene: 7. Germline values: CDR1 SNHLY, CDR2 FYNNEI. CDR3 sequence: CAGDRGGNSPLHF. The CDR3 DNA follows: TGTGCCGGAGACAGGGGAGGAAATTCACCCCTCCACTTT.

V usage is TRBV10-3 and J usage is TRBJ2-5; tentative D call: TRBD2 (5 bases). V was cut by 6 bases and J by 4 bases, with 12 bases left in between. CDR3 length: 13 amino acids. Germline CDR1 reads ENHRY; CDR2 reads SYGVKD. The CDR3 DNA reads as TGTGCCATCAGCTTAGCGTTAGCAGAGACCCAGTACTTC. Translating it yields CAISLALAETQYF.

This chain links TRBV7-3 with TRBJ2-7, with no clear D. Trimming took off 0 bases at V and 0 bases at J, with 3 bases between the two ends. The CDR3 length is 13 residues. Germline values: CDR1 SGHTA, CDR2 FQGTGA. The CDR3 bases are TGTGCCAGCAGCTTAACTAGCTCCTACGAGCAGTACTTC. Translating gives CASSLTSSYEQYF.

The V call is TRBV7-3, the J call TRBJ2-2; D is perhaps TRBD1 (6 bases). Trimming took off 2 bases at V and 4 bases at J, with 11 bases between the two ends. CDR1 is SGHTA and CDR2 is FQGTGA in the germline V gene. This CDR3 is built from 15 residues. The CDR3 coding sequence is TGTGCCAGCAGCTTATACGAGACAGGCACCGGGGAGCTGTTTTTT. This translates into CASSLYETGTGELFF.

As for this clone: An end of the junction does not agree with germline; a read error may underlie this. This rearrangement joins TRBV7-7 to TRBJ1-4; 7 bases fit TRBD1. Germline values: CDR1 SSHAT, CDR2 FNYEAQ (reference sequence). The CDR3 consists of 13 residues. The CDR3 nucleotides read TGTGCTAGCAGCTTAGTACAGGGGGAAAAACTGTTTTTT. It translates to CASSLVQGEKLFF.

CDR3 sequence (DNA): TGTGCCAGCACTCGCGGGGGGGCTGGTGAAAAACTGTTTTTT. Translated, it gives CASTRGGAGEKLFF. The J gene is TRBJ1-4, the V gene TRBV6-5; D is perhaps TRBD1 (6 bases). Trimming shortened V by 7 bases and J by 7 bases, and 16 bases separated the two germline ends. CDR3 length: 14 amino acids. Germline V gene sequence: CDR1 MNHEY, CDR2 SVGAGI.

The J gene is TRBJ1-4, the V gene TRBV7-9; 8 bases fit TRBD1. The CDR3 has 15 amino acids. The V and J ends lost 5 bases and 3 bases, in that order; junction bases with no gene match: 5. Looked up from germline, CDR1 is SEHNR and CDR2 is FQNEAQ (reference sequence). CDR3 amino acids: CASSPGQGANEKLFF. CDR3 DNA: TGTGCCAGCAGCCCCGGACAGGGTGCTAATGAAAAACTGTTTTTT.